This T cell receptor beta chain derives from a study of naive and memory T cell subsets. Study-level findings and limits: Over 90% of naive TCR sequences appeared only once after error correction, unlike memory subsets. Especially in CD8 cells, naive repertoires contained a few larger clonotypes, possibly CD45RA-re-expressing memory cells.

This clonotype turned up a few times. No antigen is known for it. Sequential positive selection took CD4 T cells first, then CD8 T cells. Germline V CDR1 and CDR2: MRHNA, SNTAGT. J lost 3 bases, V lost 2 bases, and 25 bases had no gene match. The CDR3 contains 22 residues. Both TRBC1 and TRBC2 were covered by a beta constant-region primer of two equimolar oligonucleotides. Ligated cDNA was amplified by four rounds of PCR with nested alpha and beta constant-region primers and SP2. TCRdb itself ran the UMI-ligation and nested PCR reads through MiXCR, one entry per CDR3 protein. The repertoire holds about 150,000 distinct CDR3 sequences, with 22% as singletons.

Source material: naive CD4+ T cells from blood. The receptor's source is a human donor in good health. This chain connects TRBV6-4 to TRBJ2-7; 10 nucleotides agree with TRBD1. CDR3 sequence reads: CASSDPIVRGQGNSIVRYEQYF. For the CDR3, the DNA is TGTGCCAGCAGTGACCCTATCGTAAGGGGACAGGGGAATTCAATCGTTCGCTACGAGCAGTACTTC.